One T cell receptor beta chain is described in this entry. The antigen is not known. Method: immunoSEQ multiplex PCR; TCRdb's copy keeps in-frame clones and lacks some. The table shows over 300,000 clones, with around nine tenths occurring only once. These data are taken from a study of shared clonotypes between healthy human individuals. General study points: Genetic and exposure-history diversity was limited by the small donor number. The naive CD4 repertoires of a handful of donors were compared, and roughly 5% of clonotypes were shared.

Germline loops: CDR1 SQVTM, CDR2 ANQGSEA. V lost 2 bases and J 2 bases, leaving 12 bases between the germline ends. This CDR3 has 15 amino acids. The sequence derives from a young man in good health. The V gene is TRBV29-1, the J gene TRBJ1-4; no clear D. What was sequenced was memory CD8+ T cells sorted from blood. Documented subset: CD45RO+ cells pooled with CCR7-negative TemRA cells. The CDR3 DNA follows: TGCAGCGTTGAAATCGGGTTTGGGACTAATGAAAAACTGTTTTTT. Translation gives CSVEIGFGTNEKLFF.